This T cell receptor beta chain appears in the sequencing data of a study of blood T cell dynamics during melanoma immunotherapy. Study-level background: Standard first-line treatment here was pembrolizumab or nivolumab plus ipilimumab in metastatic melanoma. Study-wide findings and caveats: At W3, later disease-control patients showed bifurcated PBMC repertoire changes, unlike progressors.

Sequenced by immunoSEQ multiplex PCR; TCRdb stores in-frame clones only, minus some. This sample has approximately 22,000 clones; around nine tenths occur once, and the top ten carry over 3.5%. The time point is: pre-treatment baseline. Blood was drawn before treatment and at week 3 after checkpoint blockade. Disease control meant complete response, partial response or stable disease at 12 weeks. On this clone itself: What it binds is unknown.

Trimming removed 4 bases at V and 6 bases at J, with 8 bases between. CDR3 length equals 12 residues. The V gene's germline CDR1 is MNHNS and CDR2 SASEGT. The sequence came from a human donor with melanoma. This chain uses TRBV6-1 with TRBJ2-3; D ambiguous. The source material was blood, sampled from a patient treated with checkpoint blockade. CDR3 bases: TGTGCCAGCAGTGCAAACCTGGATACGCAGTATTTT. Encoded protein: CASSANLDTQYF.